Reported below is one T cell receptor beta chain. Authors' data handling: Using reference gene primer amplification, nucleated cell counts were estimated. Data came from immunoSEQ multiplex PCR; TCRdb stores just in-frame clones and leaves some out. The V and J calls and clone size are taken from that table; D and trimming were inferred from the DNA. The repertoire holds approximately 320,000 clones, with about 90% as singletons. Patients in Seattle were enrolled during active infection, then followed longitudinally. The sample is drawn from a study of blood T cell repertoires in COVID-19. The wider study: COVID-19 samples from acute and convalescent phases originated in the United States, Italy and Spain. PBMCs, B-cell-depleted T cells, or T cells provided the cDNA or gDNA that made up the material.

Germline CDR1 SNHLY, CDR2 FYNNEI. The CDR3 spans 14 residues. V lost 6 bases to trimming and J lost 2 bases, with 13 bases between them. Sequencing was performed on peripheral blood. The V gene is TRBV2, the J gene TRBJ1-1; D gene uncertain. The receptor comes from a woman younger than 45 with COVID-19, enrolled during active disease. The CDR3 loop reads CASSELARNTEAFF. Here the CDR3 DNA reads TGTGCCAGCAGCGAACTCGCGAGAAACACTGAAGCTTTCTTT.